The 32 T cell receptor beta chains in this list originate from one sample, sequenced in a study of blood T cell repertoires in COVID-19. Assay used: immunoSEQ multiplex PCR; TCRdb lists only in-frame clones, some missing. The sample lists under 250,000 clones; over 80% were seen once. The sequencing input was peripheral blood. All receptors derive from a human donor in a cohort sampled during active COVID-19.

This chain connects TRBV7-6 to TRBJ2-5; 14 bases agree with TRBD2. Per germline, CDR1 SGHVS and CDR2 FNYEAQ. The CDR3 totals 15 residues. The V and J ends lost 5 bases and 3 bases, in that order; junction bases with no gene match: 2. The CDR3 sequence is CASSLTSGREETQYF. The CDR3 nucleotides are TGTGCCAGCAGCCTGACTAGCGGGAGGGAAGAGACCCAGTACTTC.

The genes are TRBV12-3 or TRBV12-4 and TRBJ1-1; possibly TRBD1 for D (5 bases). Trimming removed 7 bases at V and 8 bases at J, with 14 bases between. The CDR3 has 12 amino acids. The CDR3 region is CASTFSRTEAFF. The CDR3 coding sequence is TGTGCCAGCACTTTTTCCCGGACAGAAGCTTTCTTT.

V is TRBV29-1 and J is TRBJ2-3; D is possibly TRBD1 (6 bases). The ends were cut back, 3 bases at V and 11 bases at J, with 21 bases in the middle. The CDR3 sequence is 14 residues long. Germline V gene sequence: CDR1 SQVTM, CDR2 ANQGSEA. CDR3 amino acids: CSVDSGAYSSGQYF. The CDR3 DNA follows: TGCAGCGTTGATTCAGGGGCCTACTCGTCCGGGCAGTATTTT.

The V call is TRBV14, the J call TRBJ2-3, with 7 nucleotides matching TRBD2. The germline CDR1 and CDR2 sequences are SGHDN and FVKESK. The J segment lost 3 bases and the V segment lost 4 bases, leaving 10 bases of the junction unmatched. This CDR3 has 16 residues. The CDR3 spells CASSPLSGKETDTQYF. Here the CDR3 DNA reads TGTGCCAGCAGCCCCCTGAGCGGGAAAGAAACAGATACGCAGTATTTT.

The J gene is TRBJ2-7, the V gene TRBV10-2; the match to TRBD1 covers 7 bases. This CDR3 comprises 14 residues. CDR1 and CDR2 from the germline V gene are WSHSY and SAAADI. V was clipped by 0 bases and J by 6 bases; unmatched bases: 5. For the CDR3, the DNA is TGCGCCAGCAGTGAGTCGACAGGGTCCCGCGAGCAGTACTTC. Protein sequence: CASSESTGSREQYF.

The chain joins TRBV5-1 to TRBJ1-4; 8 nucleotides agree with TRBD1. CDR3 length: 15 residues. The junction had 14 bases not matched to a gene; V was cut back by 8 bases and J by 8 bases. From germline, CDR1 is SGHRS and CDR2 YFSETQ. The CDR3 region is CASTRTGQEVEKLFF. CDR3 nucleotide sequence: TGCGCCAGTACTAGAACGGGACAGGAGGTCGAAAAACTGTTTTTT.

CDR3 region: CAISAGLGGGAGGYQETQYF. The CDR3 DNA reads TGTGCCATCAGTGCCGGCCTCGGCGGGGGGGCCGGGGGGTACCAAGAGACCCAGTACTTC. V and J are TRBV10-3 and TRBJ2-5; 9 nucleotides agree with TRBD2. V shed 4 bases and J 0 bases; nucleotides not matched to a gene: 18. Germline V gene lookup returns CDR1 ENHRY and CDR2 SYGVKD. This CDR3 is built from 20 residues.

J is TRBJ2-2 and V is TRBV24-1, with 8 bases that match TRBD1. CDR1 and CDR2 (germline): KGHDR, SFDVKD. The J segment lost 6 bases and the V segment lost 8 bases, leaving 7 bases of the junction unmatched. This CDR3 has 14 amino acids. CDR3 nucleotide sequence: TGTGCCACCATTTTCCGACAGGGGTCCGGGGAGCTGTTTTTT. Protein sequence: CATIFRQGSGELFF.

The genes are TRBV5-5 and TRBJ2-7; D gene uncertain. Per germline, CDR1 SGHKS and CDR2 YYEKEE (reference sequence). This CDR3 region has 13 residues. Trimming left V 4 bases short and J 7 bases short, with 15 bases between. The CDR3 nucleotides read TGTGCCAGCAGCCACTCCCAAAGCATTGAGCAGTACTTC. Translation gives CASSHSQSIEQYF.

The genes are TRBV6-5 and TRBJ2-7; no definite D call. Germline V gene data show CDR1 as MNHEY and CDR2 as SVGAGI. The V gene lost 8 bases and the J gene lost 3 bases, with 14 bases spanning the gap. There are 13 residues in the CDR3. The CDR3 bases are TGTGCCAGCGGGCGAACGCAGCACTACGAGCAGTACTTC. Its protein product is CASGRTQHYEQYF.

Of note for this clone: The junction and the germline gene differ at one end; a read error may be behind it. CDR3 residues: CANSLMGPTDTQYF. In nucleotides, the CDR3 is TGTGCCAACAGCTTAATGGGGCCTACAGATACGCAGTATTTT. The chain has TRBV7-3 and TRBJ2-3; maybe TRBD1 (5 bases). Germline CDR1 SGHTA, CDR2 FQGTGA. The CDR3 runs 14 residues.

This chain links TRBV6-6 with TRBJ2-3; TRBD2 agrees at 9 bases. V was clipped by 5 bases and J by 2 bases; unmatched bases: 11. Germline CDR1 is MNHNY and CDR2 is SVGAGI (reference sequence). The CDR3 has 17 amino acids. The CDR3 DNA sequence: TGTGCCAGCAGTCCCCCCAAAAGCGGGAGGTACACAGATACGCAGTATTTT. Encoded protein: CASSPPKSGRYTDTQYF.

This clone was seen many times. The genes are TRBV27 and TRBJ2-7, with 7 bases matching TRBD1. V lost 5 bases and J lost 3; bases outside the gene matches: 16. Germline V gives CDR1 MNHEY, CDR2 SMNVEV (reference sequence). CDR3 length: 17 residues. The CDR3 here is CASSQIGTTGRYYEQYF. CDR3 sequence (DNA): TGTGCCAGCAGTCAAATAGGAACGACAGGGAGATACTACGAGCAGTACTTC.

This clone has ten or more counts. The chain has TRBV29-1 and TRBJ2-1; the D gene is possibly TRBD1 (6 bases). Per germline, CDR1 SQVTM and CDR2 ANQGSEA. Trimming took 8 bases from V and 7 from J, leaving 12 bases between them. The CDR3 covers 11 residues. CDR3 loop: CSSGQINEQFF. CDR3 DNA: TGCAGCTCCGGACAGATAAATGAGCAGTTCTTC.

The CDR3 region is CAWSFTDTQYF. The DNA of the CDR3 is TGTGCCTGGAGCTTTACAGATACGCAGTATTTT. This sequence joins TRBV30 and TRBJ2-3, with unresolved D. The CDR3 spans 11 residues. Germline values: CDR1 GTSNPN, CDR2 SVGIG (reference sequence). Trimming pared 3 bases from V and 3 bases from J, leaving 4 bases between.

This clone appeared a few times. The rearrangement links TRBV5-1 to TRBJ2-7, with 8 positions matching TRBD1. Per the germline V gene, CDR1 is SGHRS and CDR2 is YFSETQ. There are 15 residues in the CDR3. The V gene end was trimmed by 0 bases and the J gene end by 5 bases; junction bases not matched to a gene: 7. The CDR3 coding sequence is TGCGCCAGCAGCTTGGCGGGGGACAGGTTCGACGAGCAGTACTTC. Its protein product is CASSLAGDRFDEQYF. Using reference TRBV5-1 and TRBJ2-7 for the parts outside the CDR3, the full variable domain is KAGVTQTPRYLIKTRGQQVTLSCSPISGHRSVSWYQQTPGQGLQFLFEYFSETQRNKGNFPGRFSGRQFSNSRSEMNVSTLELGDSALYLCASSLAGDRFDEQYFGPGTRLTVT.

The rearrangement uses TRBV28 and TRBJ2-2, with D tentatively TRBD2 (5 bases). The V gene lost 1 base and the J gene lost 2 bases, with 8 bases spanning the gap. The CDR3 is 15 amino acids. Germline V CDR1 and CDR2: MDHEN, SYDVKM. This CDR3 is CASSLFGLNTGELFF. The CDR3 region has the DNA TGTGCCAGCAGTTTATTTGGACTTAACACCGGGGAGCTGTTTTTT.

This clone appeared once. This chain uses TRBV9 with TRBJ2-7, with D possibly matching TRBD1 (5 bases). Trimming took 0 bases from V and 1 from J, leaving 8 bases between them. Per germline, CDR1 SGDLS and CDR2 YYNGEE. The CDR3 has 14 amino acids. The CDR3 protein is CASSVAGYSYEQYF. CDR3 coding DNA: TGTGCCAGCAGCGTAGCAGGGTATTCCTACGAGCAGTACTTC.

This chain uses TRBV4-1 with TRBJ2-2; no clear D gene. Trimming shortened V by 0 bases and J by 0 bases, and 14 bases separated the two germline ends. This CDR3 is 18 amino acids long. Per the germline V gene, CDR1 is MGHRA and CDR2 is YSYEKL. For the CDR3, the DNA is TGCGCCAGCAGCCAAGATCTAGGCAGCTCCACGAACACCGGGGAGCTGTTTTTT. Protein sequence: CASSQDLGSSTNTGELFF.

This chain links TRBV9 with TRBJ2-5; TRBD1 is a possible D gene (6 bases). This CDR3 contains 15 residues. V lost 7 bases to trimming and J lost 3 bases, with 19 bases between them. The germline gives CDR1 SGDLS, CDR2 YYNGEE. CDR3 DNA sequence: TGTGCCAGCGGTCTAAATCCCCGGACAGAAGAGACCCAGTACTTC. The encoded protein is CASGLNPRTEETQYF.

The CDR3 loop reads CASSMSLRAASYTEAFF. CDR3 DNA: TGTGCCAGTAGTATGTCTTTGAGGGCAGCATCATACACTGAAGCTTTCTTT. The gene calls are TRBV19 and TRBJ1-1; D is unclear. Germline V gene data show CDR1 as LNHDA and CDR2 as SQIVND (reference sequence). Trimming removed 3 bases from V and 3 bases from J, with 20 bases in between. The CDR3 is 17 amino acids.

This CDR3 is CASSRGRFGYTF. CDR3 coding DNA: TGCGCCAGCAGCCGGGGGAGATTCGGCTACACCTTC. The V gene is TRBV5-1, the J gene TRBJ1-2; D possibly corresponds to TRBD1 (5 bases). Germline V lookup: CDR1 SGHRS, CDR2 YFSETQ. The CDR3 length is 12 residues. V lost 4 bases, J lost 8 bases, and 12 bases lay in between.

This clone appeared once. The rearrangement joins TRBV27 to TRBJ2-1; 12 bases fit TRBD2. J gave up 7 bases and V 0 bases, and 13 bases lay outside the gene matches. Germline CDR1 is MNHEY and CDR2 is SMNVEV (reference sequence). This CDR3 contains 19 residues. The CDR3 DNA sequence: TGTGCCAGCAGTTTATCCCCCTCTAGCGGGAGGGCCGGGAGAAATGAGCAGTTCTTC. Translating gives CASSLSPSSGRAGRNEQFF.

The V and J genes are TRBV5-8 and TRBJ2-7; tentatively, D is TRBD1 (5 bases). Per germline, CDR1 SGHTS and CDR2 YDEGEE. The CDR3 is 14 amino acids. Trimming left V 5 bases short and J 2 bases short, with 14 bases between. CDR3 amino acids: CASSFSTETYEQYF. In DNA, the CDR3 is TGTGCCAGCAGTTTTTCGACAGAAACCTACGAGCAGTACTTC. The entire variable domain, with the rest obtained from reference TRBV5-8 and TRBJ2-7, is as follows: EAGVTQSPTHLIKTRGQQATLRCSPISGHTSVYWYQQALGLGLQFLLWYDEGEERNRGNFPPRFSGRQFPNYSSELNVNALELEDSALYLCASSFSTETYEQYFGPGTRLTVT.

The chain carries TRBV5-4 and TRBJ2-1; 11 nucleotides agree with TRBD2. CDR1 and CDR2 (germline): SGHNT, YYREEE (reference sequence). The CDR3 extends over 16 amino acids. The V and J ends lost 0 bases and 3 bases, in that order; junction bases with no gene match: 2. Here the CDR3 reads CASSLVGTSGYNEQFF. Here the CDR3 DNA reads TGTGCCAGCAGCTTGGTAGGGACTAGCGGCTACAATGAGCAGTTCTTC.

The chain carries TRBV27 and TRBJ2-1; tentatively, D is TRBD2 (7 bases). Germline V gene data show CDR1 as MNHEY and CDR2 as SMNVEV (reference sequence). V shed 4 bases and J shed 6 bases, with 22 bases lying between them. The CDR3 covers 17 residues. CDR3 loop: CASSSLGGGMGSNEQFF. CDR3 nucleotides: TGTGCCAGCAGTTCCCTAGGGGGGGGAATGGGAAGCAATGAGCAGTTCTTC.

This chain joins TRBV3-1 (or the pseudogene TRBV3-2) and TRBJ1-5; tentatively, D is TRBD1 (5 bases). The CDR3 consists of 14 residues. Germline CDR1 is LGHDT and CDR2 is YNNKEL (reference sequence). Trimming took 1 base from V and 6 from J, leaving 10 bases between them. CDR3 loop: CASSQGGGGQPQHF. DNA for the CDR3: TGTGCCAGCAGCCAAGGGGGGGGTGGTCAGCCCCAGCATTTT.

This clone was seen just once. The CDR3, as DNA: TGCGCCAGCAGCTTAAGGGGGCAGGGGATCGATGGCTACACCTTC. This codes for CASSLRGQGIDGYTF. This rearrangement joins TRBV5-1 to TRBJ1-2; 7 bases fit TRBD1. This CDR3 has 15 residues. The germline V gene has CDR1 SGHRS and CDR2 YFSETQ. The V gene end was trimmed by 2 bases and the J gene end by 6 bases; junction bases not matched to a gene: 10.

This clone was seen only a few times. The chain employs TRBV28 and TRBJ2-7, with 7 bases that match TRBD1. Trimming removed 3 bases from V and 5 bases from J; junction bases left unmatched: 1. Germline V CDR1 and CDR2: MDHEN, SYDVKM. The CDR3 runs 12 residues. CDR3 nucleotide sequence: TGTGCCAGCAGTTTGACAGGGAACGAGCAGTACTTC. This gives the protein CASSLTGNEQYF.

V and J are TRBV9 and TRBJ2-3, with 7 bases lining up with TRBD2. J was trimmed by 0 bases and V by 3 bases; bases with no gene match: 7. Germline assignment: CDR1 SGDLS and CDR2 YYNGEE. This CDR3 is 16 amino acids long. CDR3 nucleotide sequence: TGTGCCAGCAGCGCCTCCGGGGGGAAAAGCACAGATACGCAGTATTTT. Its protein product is CASSASGGKSTDTQYF. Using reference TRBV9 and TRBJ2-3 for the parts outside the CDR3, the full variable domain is DSGVTQTPKHLITATGQRVTLRCSPRSGDLSVYWYQQSLDQGLQFLIQYYNGEERAKGNILERFSAQQFPDLHSELNLSSLELGDSALYFCASSASGGKSTDTQYFGPGTRLTVL.

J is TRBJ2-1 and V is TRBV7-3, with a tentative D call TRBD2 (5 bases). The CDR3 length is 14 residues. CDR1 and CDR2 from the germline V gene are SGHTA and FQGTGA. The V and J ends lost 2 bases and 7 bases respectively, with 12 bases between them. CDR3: CASSLDGISNEQFF. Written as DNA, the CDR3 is TGTGCCAGCAGCTTAGACGGGATTTCAAATGAGCAGTTCTTC.

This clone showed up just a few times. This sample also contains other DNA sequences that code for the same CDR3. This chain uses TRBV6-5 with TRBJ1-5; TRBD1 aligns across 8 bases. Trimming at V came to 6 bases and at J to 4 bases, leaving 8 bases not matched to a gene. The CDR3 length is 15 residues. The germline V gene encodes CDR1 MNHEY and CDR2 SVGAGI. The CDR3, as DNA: TGTGCCAGCAGCTTAGACAGGGGTGGAAATCAGCCCCAGCATTTT. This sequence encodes CASSLDRGGNQPQHF.